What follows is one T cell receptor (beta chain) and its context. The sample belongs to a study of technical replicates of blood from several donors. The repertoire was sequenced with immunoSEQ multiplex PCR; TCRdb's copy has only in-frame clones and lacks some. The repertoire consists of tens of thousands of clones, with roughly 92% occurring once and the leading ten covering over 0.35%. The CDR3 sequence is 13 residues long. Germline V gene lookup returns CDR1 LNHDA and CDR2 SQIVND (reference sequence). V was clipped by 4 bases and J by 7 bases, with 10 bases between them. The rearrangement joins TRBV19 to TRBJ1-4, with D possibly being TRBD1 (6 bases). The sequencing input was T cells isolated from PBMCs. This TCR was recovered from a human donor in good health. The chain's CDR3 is CASSRGLREKLFF. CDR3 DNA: TGTGCCAGTAGTAGGGGGCTTCGTGAAAAACTGTTTTTT.